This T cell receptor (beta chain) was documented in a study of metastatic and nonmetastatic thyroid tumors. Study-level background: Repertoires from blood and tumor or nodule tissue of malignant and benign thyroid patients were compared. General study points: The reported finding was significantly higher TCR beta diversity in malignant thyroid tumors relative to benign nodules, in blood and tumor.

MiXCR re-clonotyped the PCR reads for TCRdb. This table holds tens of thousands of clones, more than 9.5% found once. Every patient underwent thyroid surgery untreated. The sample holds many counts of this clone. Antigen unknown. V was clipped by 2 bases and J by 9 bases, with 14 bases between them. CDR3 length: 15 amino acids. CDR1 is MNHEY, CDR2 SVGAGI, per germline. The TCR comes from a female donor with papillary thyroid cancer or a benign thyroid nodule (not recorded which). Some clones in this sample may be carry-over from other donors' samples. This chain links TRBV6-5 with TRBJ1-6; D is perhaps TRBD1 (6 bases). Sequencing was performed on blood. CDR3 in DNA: TGTGCCAGCAGTTACGCCAGGGGCGGAGGTTCACCCCTCCACTTT. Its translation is CASSYARGGGSPLHF.